This TCR beta chain is drawn from a study of response to subunit inactivated influenza vaccine. Study results and limitations: With each seasonal influenza vaccination, the authors suggested, few new T cells are recruited.

This clonotype was detected only a few times. Its matching antigen is unknown. Each CDR3 protein is one row after TCRdb ran MiXCR on the RT-PCR reads. The sample consists of about 500,000 distinct CDR3 sequences, about 15% of them appearing once. The CDR3 is 15 residues long. The junction had 7 bases not matched to a gene; V was cut back by 5 bases and J by 3 bases. This sequence originates from a man aged 50 to 75 who received an inactivated influenza vaccine. This rearrangement joins TRBV12-3 or TRBV12-4 to TRBJ2-7; 10 bases map to TRBD1. The material sequenced was CD4+ T cells sorted from PBMCs, taken less than 30 months after vaccination. DNA of the CDR3: TGTGCCAGCAGTGGGCGGGACAGGGGATTCTACGAGCAGTACTTC. This codes for CASSGRDRGFYEQYF.